This T cell receptor (beta chain) was sequenced in a study of human CD8 memory T cell subsets. Investigators built TCR beta libraries using UMI-labeled 5' RACE. TCRdb reanalyzed the 5' RACE reads, giving one entry per CDR3 protein sequence and no DNA. Its listing shows 8,300 or so distinct CDR3 sequences. Exhausted-like traits marked the TPEX cells, which were CCR7+ PD-1+ TIGIT+ early memory CD8+ T cells. Healthy donors supplied buffy coats, and the PBMC came from them. The authors obtained RNA from duplicate vials, each holding around 150,000 sorted CD8+ T cells, for every subset. Per germline, CDR1 LNHDA and CDR2 SQIVND (reference sequence). The CDR3 covers 14 residues. Details on this clonotype: Its antigen is unknown.

Study outcomes and limitations: The overlap between stem-like memory and precursor exhausted T cell repertoires was minimal.

This receptor was obtained from a human donor in good health. Sequencing was done on a sample of CD8+ T cells from PBMCs. This rearrangement joins TRBV19 to TRBJ2-7; the TCRdb D gene call, TRBD1, has no DNA to confirm it. CDR3 sequence: CASSWTGVGYEQYF. The complete variable domain, with remaining parts taken from reference TRBV19 and TRBJ2-7, reads DGGITQSPKYLFRKEGQNVTLSCEQNLNHDAMYWYRQDPGQGLRLIYYSQIVNDFQKGDIAEGYSVSREKKESFPLTVTSAQKNPTAFYLCASSWTGVGYEQYFGPGTRLTVT.